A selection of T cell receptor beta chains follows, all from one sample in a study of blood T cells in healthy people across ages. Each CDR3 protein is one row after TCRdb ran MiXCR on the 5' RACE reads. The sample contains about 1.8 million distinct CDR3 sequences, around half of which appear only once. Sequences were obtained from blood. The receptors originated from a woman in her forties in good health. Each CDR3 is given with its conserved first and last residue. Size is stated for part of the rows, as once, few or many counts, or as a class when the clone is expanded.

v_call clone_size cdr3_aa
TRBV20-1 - CSAHYESNIPQYF
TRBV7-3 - CASSLGGLDSTDTQYF
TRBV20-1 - CSEAGQKNTEAFF
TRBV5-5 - CASSLGGTLVRETQYF
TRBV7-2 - CATQRGRNYGYTF
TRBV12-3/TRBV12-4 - CASSLSRVASYEQYF
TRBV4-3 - CASSQSRDTGELFF
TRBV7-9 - CASSLGAGTQPQHF
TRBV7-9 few CASSFQYYEQYF
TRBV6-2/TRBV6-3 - CASSYHLGTPDTQYF
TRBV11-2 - CASSRARTAQETQYF
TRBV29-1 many CSVASSTDTQYF
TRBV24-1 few CATSQRPQETQYF
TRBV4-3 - CASSAGATGRTEAFF
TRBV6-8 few CARPPGQGVCEQYF
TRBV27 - CASSPLGLAYTQYF
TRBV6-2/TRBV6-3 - CASSQFVYRGSDSPLHF
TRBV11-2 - CASSLGQRGPQETQYF
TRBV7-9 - CASSNIRGGPGNEQFF
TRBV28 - CASRAFASGGLEQFF
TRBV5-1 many CASSLSGGQETQYF
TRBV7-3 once CASSLGSTPSYNEQFF
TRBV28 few CASSFHRGYYSYEQYF
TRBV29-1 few CSATSDRYSYEQYF
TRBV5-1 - CASSGRGGVDEQFF
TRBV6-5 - CASSPDGRSYNEQFF
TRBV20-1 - CSARDRKGSGRGEQFF
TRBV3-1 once CASSPPRTGSGEQYF
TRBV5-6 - CASSLASGHQETQYF
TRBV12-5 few CASAIDGGDDPTAKNIQYF
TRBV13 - CASSSGLEGYEQYF
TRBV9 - CASSVSKGNGPDSGNTIYF
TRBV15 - CATSMSRGSYNEQFF
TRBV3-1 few CASRRTDDYEQYF
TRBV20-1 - CSAKGLDFYKQYF
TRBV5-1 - CASSIAGTLDEQFF
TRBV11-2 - CASSLPTGATEAFF
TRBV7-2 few CASSLDGRNQPQHF
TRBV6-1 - CASSEMGNSYTF
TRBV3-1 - CASSQVFSGGAAGTQYF
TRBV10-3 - CAISSGAYEQYF
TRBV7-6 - CASSLGQGASEETQYF
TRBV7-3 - CASSPGVSGELFF
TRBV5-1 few CASSDGQGGSPLHF
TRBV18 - CASSESSWNEKLFF
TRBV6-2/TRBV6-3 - CASSYASGSDTQYF
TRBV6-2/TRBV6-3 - CASSSVKGSSYEQYF
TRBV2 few CASSERASTYGYTF